Listed below are T cell receptor beta chains from one sample, sequenced in a study of blood T cell repertoires in COVID-19. Measured with immunoSEQ multiplex PCR; TCRdb has only the in-frame clones, and not every one. The sample shows tens of thousands of clones, about 80% of them seen only once. Material for sequencing was peripheral blood. These receptors originate from an older woman with acute or convalescent COVID-19. Both conserved end residues are part of each CDR3. The D gene is left open where the match is weak. The size of a clone is reported for some rows only, either as once, few or many, or as a class for expanded clones.

size	D	V	J	DNA	CDR3
-	-	TRBV5-1	TRBJ2-5	TGCGCCAGCAGCTTGGGGCCAGGGGAAGAGACCCAGTACTTC	CASSLGPGEETQYF
-	-	TRBV5-5	TRBJ1-4	TGTGCCAGCAGCTTGACGGCAACTAATGAAAAACTGTTTTTT	CASSLTATNEKLFF
-	-	TRBV19	TRBJ1-5	TGTGCCAGTAGTAGCCGGGTCGACGCTTATCAGCCCCAGCATTTT	CASSSRVDAYQPQHF
-	-	TRBV2	TRBJ1-1	TGTGCCAGCAGAGGGCAGGGAAGGACTGAAGCTTTCTTT	CASRGQGRTEAFF
-	TRBD1	TRBV10-3	TRBJ2-7	TGTGCCATCAGCCCCGGGACAGGGCGCCTATACGAGCAGTACTTC	CAISPGTGRLYEQYF
-	-	TRBV24-1	TRBJ1-6	TGTGCCACCAGAGCGGGTGGAAATTCACCCCTCCACTTT	CATRAGGNSPLHF
-	TRBD2	TRBV7-2	TRBJ2-7	TGTGCCAGCAGCTCCCGGGGCGGGGGGGGCCTTTACGAGCAGTACTTC	CASSSRGGGGLYEQYF
-	-	TRBV5-6	TRBJ1-5	TGTGCCAGCAGCCTACAGGGACATCAGCCCCAGCATTTT	CASSLQGHQPQHF
once	-	TRBV5-4	TRBJ1-4	TGTGCCAGCAGCTCTTCGTCGGGACAAGAAAAACTGTTTTTT	CASSSSSGQEKLFF
-	TRBD2	TRBV11-3	TRBJ2-5	TGTGCCAGCAGCCCGGGACTAGCGGGGGGGAGGCAAGAGACCCAGTACTTC	CASSPGLAGGRQETQYF
-	-	TRBV29-1	TRBJ1-1	TGCAGCGTTGTGACCAGGGCGAACACTGAAGCTTTCTTT	CSVVTRANTEAFF
-	TRBD1	TRBV11-2	TRBJ2-5	TGTGCCAGCTCACGGGACAGAAAAGAGACCCAGTACTTC	CASSRDRKETQYF
-	-	TRBV2	TRBJ1-3	TGTGCCAGCCGACAGGAGATCTCTGGAAACACCATATATTTT	CASRQEISGNTIYF
-	-	TRBV7-2	TRBJ2-7	TGTGCCAGCAGCCCCCTCGGCTACGAGCAGTACTTC	CASSPLGYEQYF
-	-	TRBV10-3	TRBJ1-2	TGTGCCATCAGTGACCCAGGGCAGAACTATGGCTACACCTTC	CAISDPGQNYGYTF
few	-	TRBV7-2	TRBJ1-5	TGTGCCAGCAGCTTAGTGTACAGGGTGAACAATCAGCCCCAGCATTTT	CASSLVYRVNNQPQHF
-	-	TRBV9	TRBJ2-3	TGTGCCAGCAGCGTAGGGCTAGTTAGCACAGATACGCAGTATTTT	CASSVGLVSTDTQYF
-	TRBD1	TRBV7-6	TRBJ1-4	TGTGCCAGCAGCCTCCGGACAGGGGGAGGTGAAAAACTGTTTTTT	CASSLRTGGGEKLFF
-	TRBD2	TRBV7-9	TRBJ2-2	TGTGCCAGCAGCTCCGGGACTAGCGGGGTCAACGGGGAGCTGTTTTTT	CASSSGTSGVNGELFF
-	TRBD1	TRBV3-1/TRBV3-2	TRBJ1-1	TGTGCCAGCAGCCATGTAGAGGGGGCACCTTTCTTT	CASSHVEGAPFF
-	-	TRBV7-9	TRBJ2-7	TGTGCCAGCAGCTCTTCGGGGGTGGACGAGCAGTACTTC	CASSSSGVDEQYF
-	-	TRBV2	TRBJ1-6	TGTGCCAGCAGTTGGACAGACTCCTATAATTCACCCCTCCACTTT	CASSWTDSYNSPLHF
-	TRBD1	TRBV2	TRBJ2-1	TGTGCCAGCAGCCGAGGGACAGGGACCTACAATGAGCAGTTCTTC	CASSRGTGTYNEQFF
-	-	TRBV19	TRBJ2-1	TGTGCCAGTAGGACCGGGACACTAAACAATGAGCAGTTCTTC	CASRTGTLNNEQFF
-	-	TRBV21-1	TRBJ2-3	TGTGCCAGCAGCAAAGCGAGGGCAGTCCCCCGGCGGGACACAGATACGCAGTATTTT	CASSKARAVPRRDTDTQYF